The rows below give T cell receptor beta chains drawn from one sample of a study of tumor-infiltrating lymphocytes in primary liver carcinoma. TCRdb processed the multiplex PCR reads anew with MiXCR; each CDR3 protein has one entry. The sample shows roughly 80,000 distinct CDR3 sequences, roughly 72% of them seen only once. Sample: liver tumor tissue from sampling region 1. Source of these receptors: a man in his forties with primary liver carcinoma and hepatitis B virus infection. CDR3s leave out the opening cysteine and the closing phenylalanine or tryptophan. D genes are given only for firm matches. Clone size is shown for a subset of rows, as once, few, many or a class of expanded clone.

V gene	J gene	D gene	clone size	CDR3 protein
TRBV29-1	TRBJ2-1	-	-	GVEPLTIGTYNEQF
TRBV4-1	TRBJ2-1	TRBD2	-	ASSKAGGYNEQS
TRBV6-5	TRBJ2-2	-	-	ASSRLTGVTGELF
TRBV29-1	TRBJ2-7	-	-	SVEDLEREQY
TRBV28	TRBJ2-3	-	once	ASTPGTNTYTQY
TRBV10-3	TRBJ2-7	-	-	AIKERYKQY
TRBV7-9	TRBJ2-7	-	-	ASSFYGVGTYEQY
TRBV6-1	TRBJ2-7	TRBD2	-	TSSEEAGGSYGQY
TRBV10-3	TRBJ2-2	-	-	VSRQCSTGELV
TRBV10-1	TRBJ2-1	TRBD2	-	ASGERLGGLTSGTIDEQF
TRBV11-2	TRBJ2-7	-	-	ASSLSAGISYEKY
TRBV5-6	TRBJ2-1	-	-	ASSLAGTTRQFVNEQF
TRBV5-1	TRBJ2-7	-	many	ASSLGSLYYEQY
TRBV28	TRBJ2-7	TRBD1	-	ASSLQRQGWEYEQY